This T cell receptor (beta chain) was profiled in a study of T cells in Graves' hyperthyroidism and ophthalmopathy. This clonotype was found many times. Each patient was aged 18 to 65 and had newly diagnosed hyperthyroidism of under 2 months' duration. Each diagnosis was grounded in clinical symptoms, serum thyroxine and TRAb, thyroid ultrasound, and orbital computed tomography. From RNA transcripts, TCR beta CDR3 regions were amplified. A set of HTBI primers served as the primers for a first-round RT-PCR of the TCR CDR3. Via MiXCR, TCRdb re-called the multiplex PCR reads, giving one row per CDR3 protein. This sample has under 300,000 distinct CDR3 sequences, with 15% found just once. V lost 0 bases, J lost 7 bases, and 8 bases stayed unmatched. Germline loops: CDR1 KGHSH, CDR2 LQKENI. This CDR3 has 16 residues.

V is TRBV18 and J is TRBJ2-1; 8 bases are a match to TRBD2. The source material was blood. The origin of this receptor is a woman aged 45-65 years with Graves' hyperthyroidism that later progressed to Graves' ophthalmopathy. In DNA form, the CDR3 reads TGTGCCAGCTCACCACCGTCCAGCGGGAGAGGTAATGAGCAGTTCTTC. This encodes CASSPPSSGRGNEQFF.